This TCR beta chain was sequenced in a study of radiotherapy plus CTLA-4 blockade in lung cancer. This CDR3 is 16 amino acids long. From germline, CDR1 is SGDLS and CDR2 YYNGEE. Trimming stripped 3 bases from V and 6 bases from J, with 16 bases between. Repertoires were generated with immunoSEQ multiplex PCR, while TCRdb's copy carries only in-frame clones and drops some. The sample shows tens of thousands of clones, roughly four fifths of them seen only once. Findings and limits, study-wide: An expansion of tumor-derived TCR clones occurred in blood after radiotherapy plus ipilimumab.

It was focal radiation plus CTLA-4 blockade with ipilimumab that patients with chemo-refractory metastatic non-small-cell lung cancer received. With regard to this clone: Antigen unknown.

The rearrangement links TRBV9 to TRBJ1-6, with D hard to call. The source is a human donor with non-small cell lung cancer who had stable disease on radiotherapy plus ipilimumab. Here the sequenced sample was peripheral blood, taken from a patient treated with radiotherapy plus ipilimumab. The CDR3 coding sequence is TGTGCCAGCAGCGCGACTCCAGACGGGATTAATTCACCCCTCCACTTT. Its protein product is CASSATPDGINSPLHF.